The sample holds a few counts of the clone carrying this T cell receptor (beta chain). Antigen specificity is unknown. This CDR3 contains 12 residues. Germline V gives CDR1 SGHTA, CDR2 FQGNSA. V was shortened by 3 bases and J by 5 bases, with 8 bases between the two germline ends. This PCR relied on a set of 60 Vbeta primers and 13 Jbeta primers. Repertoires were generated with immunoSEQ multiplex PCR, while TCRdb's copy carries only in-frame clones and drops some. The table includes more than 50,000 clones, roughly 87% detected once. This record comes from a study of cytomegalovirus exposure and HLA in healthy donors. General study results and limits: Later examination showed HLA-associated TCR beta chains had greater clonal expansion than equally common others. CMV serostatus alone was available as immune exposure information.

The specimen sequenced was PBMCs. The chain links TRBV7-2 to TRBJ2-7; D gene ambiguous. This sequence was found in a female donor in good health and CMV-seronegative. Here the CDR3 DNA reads TGTGCCAGCAGCTTGGCCAGCGACGAGCAGTACTTC. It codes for CASSLASDEQYF.